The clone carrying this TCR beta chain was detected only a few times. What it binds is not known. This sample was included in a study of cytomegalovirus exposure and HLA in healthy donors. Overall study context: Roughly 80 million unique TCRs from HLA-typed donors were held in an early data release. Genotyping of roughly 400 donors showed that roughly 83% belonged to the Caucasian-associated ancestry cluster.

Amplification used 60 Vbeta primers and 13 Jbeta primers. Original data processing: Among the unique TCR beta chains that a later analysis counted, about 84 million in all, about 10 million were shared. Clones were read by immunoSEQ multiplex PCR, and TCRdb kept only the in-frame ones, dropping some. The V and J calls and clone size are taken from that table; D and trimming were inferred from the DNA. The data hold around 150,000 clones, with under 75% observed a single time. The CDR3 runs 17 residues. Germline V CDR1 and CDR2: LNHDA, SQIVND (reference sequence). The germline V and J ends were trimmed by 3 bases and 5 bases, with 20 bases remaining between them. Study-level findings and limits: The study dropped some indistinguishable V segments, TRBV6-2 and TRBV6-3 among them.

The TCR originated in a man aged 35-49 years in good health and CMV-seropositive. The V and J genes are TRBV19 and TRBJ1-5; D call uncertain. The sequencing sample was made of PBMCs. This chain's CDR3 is CASSIPGWRVRDQPQHF. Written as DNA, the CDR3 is TGTGCCAGTAGTATTCCGGGGTGGAGGGTTAGGGATCAGCCCCAGCATTTT.